Below are 11 T cell receptor beta chains sequenced from a single sample in a study of blood T cell repertoires in COVID-19. TCRdb keeps only in-frame clones here, not all; method: immunoSEQ multiplex PCR. The sample holds a few hundred thousand clones, approximately 89% seen once. The sequencing input was peripheral blood. These receptors were taken from an older woman with COVID-19, enrolled during active disease.

This chain links TRBV30 with TRBJ1-4; 7 bases map to TRBD1. This CDR3 region has 14 residues. After removal of 3 bases from V and 7 bases from J, the junction contained 8 bases not matched to a gene. Germline CDR1 is GTSNPN and CDR2 is SVGIG (reference sequence). In DNA, the CDR3 is TGTGCCTGGAGGGCCCAGGGGGTCGGTGAAAAACTGTTTTTT. Translating gives CAWRAQGVGEKLFF.

The chain uses TRBV30 and TRBJ1-6; unclear D gene. V lost 0 bases and J lost 8, with 8 bases in between. CDR1 is GTSNPN and CDR2 is SVGIG in the germline V gene (reference sequence). The CDR3 is made up of 13 amino acids. CDR3 sequence (DNA): TGTGCCTGGAGTGTGGAGTGGGATTCACCCCTCCACTTT. Translated: CAWSVEWDSPLHF.

The rearrangement links TRBV4-1 to TRBJ2-2; D is ambiguous. V lost 0 bases to trimming and J lost 0 bases, with 11 bases between them. The CDR3 is 17 amino acids. CDR1 is MGHRA and CDR2 is YSYEKL in the germline V gene. CDR3 in amino acids: CASSQEDDTPNTGELFF. The CDR3 DNA sequence: TGCGCCAGCAGCCAAGAAGATGACACTCCGAACACCGGGGAGCTGTTTTTT.

The chain combines TRBV24-1 with TRBJ2-2, with TRBD1 matching 10 bases. V shed 7 bases, J shed 6 bases, and the junction held 4 bases outside the gene matches. The CDR3 has 14 residues. CDR1 and CDR2 (germline): KGHDR, SFDVKD. The CDR3 sequence is CATSGTGEAGELFF. CDR3 nucleotides: TGTGCCACCAGCGGGACAGGGGAAGCCGGGGAGCTGTTTTTT.

The table lists this clone with a few counts. This chain connects TRBV7-9 to TRBJ2-7, with a weak D call TRBD2 (5 bases). The CDR3 runs to 14 residues. From germline, CDR1 is SEHNR and CDR2 FQNEAQ (reference sequence). Trimming cost V 1 base and J 0 bases, with 7 bases left between them. The CDR3 DNA reads TGTGCCAGCAGCTTAGGGCTAGCCTCCTACGAGCAGTACTTC. Translated, it gives CASSLGLASYEQYF.

The rearrangement links TRBV10-2 to TRBJ1-5; no clear D gene. V dropped 8 bases and J dropped 5 bases, with 10 bases sitting between them. CDR1 is WSHSY, CDR2 SAAADI, per germline. This CDR3 region has 12 residues. The CDR3 DNA follows: TGCGCCAGCGATACAGCTCATCAGCCCCAGCATTTT. Translating gives CASDTAHQPQHF.

The chain joins TRBV7-3 to TRBJ1-2; possible D gene TRBD1, 5 bases. V lost 5 bases and J lost 1, with 8 bases in between. Germline V CDR1 and CDR2: SGHTA, FQGTGA. The CDR3 length is 13 residues. CDR3: CASSKTVNYGYTF. CDR3 bases: TGTGCCAGCAGCAAGACAGTTAACTATGGCTACACCTTC.

This rearrangement joins TRBV4-1 to TRBJ2-3; 7 nucleotides align to TRBD2. The CDR3 runs to 16 residues. Trimming cost V 1 base and J 1 base; bases outside gene matches: 5. CDR1 and CDR2 from the germline V gene are MGHRA and YSYEKL. This CDR3 is CASSQVAGVGTDTQYF. In DNA form, the CDR3 reads TGCGCCAGCAGCCAAGTCGCGGGGGTCGGCACAGATACGCAGTATTTT.

A single count supports this clone. The rearrangement uses TRBV6-1 and TRBJ2-2; TRBD2 matches at 7 bases. Germline values: CDR1 MNHNS, CDR2 SASEGT. The CDR3 runs 14 residues. V lost 3 bases to trimming and J lost 5 bases; unmatched junction nucleotides: 3. The chain's CDR3 is CASSEWGGTGELFF. In DNA form, the CDR3 reads TGTGCCAGCAGTGAGTGGGGGGGAACCGGGGAGCTGTTTTTT.

The V call is TRBV5-1, the J call TRBJ2-2; TRBD2 matches at 7 bases. This CDR3 has 16 amino acids. CDR1 and CDR2 (germline): SGHRS, YFSETQ. Trimming removed 2 bases from V and 0 bases from J; junction bases left unmatched: 4. CDR3 residues: CASSLQAGTNTGELFF. Here the CDR3 DNA reads TGCGCCAGCAGCTTACAAGCGGGGACGAACACCGGGGAGCTGTTTTTT.

This clone appeared once. CDR3 in DNA: TGTGCCAGCAGCGTAGAAGAGAACAGACGAAGCACTGAAGCTTTCTTT. It codes for CASSVEENRRSTEAFF. J is TRBJ1-1 and V is TRBV9, with unresolved D. The CDR3 contains 16 residues. The germline V and J ends were trimmed by 0 bases and 4 bases, with 16 bases remaining between them. Germline CDR1 SGDLS, CDR2 YYNGEE.